These 31 T cell receptor beta chains were all obtained from the same sample, sequenced in a study of blood T cells in healthy people across ages. Next came a second PCR, run for roughly 6 to 11 cycles, which used a sample-barcoded 5' primer along with a J-beta primer mix. TCRdb fed the 5' RACE reads into MiXCR, producing one record per CDR3 protein. The profile shows around 800,000 distinct CDR3 sequences, 44% of them singletons. Sequenced sample: blood. These TCRs come from a man between 60 and 75 years old in good health.

The chain links TRBV6-2 or TRBV6-3 to TRBJ1-4, with 8 nucleotides matching TRBD1. The CDR3 consists of 17 residues. J gave up 8 bases and V 0 bases, and 11 bases lay outside the gene matches. Looked up from germline, CDR1 is MNHEY and CDR2 is SVGEGT. The CDR3 is CASSYSSDRGAREKLFF. Written as DNA, the CDR3 is TGTGCCAGCAGTTACTCTTCTGACAGGGGCGCACGAGAAAAACTGTTTTTT.

The sample holds a few counts of this clonotype. The chain has TRBV6-5 and TRBJ1-2; a weak D match, TRBD1 (6 bases). The CDR3 length is 13 residues. Between the trimmed V and J ends, which lost 7 bases and 4 bases, there was a span of 13 bases. Per the germline V gene, CDR1 is MNHEY and CDR2 is SVGAGI. The CDR3 DNA reads as TGTGCCAGCAAGGGGCAGGGGACCTATGGCTACACCTTC. It specifies CASKGQGTYGYTF.

This clonotype has a single count. In nucleotides, the CDR3 is TGTGCCAGCAGTTTAGCCCCTGTAGGCTACAACACTGAAGCTTTCTTT. This codes for CASSLAPVGYNTEAFF. The chain recombines TRBV27 with TRBJ1-1; the D is unclear. Germline V CDR1 and CDR2: MNHEY, SMNVEV (reference sequence). V shed 2 bases and J shed 2 bases, with 15 bases lying between them. The CDR3 length is 16 residues.

DNA of the CDR3: TGTGCCATCCCGATAGGGTCCGACAGGGGGAGGAATGTCGGGGCCAACGTCCTGACTTTC. It yields the protein CAIPIGSDRGRNVGANVLTF. V usage is TRBV7-9 and J usage is TRBJ2-6; 9 bases line up with TRBD1. The germline V gene encodes CDR1 SEHNR and CDR2 FQNEAQ (reference sequence). V was clipped by 10 bases and J by 4 bases; unmatched bases: 23. The CDR3 has 20 amino acids. Full variable domain (rest looked up from reference TRBV7-9 and TRBJ2-6): DTGVSQNPRHKITKRGQNVTFRCDPISEHNRLYWYRQTLGQGPEFLTYFQNEAQLEKSRLLSDRFSAERPKGSFSTLEIQRTEQGDSAMYLCAIPIGSDRGRNVGANVLTFGAGSRLTVL.

This clonotype showed up just a few times. The gene calls are TRBV25-1 and TRBJ2-7; the D gene is possibly TRBD2 (5 bases). Per germline, CDR1 MGHDK and CDR2 SYGVNS. V was pared by 5 bases and J by 5 bases, with 10 bases between. The length of the CDR3 is 12 residues. CDR3 amino acids: CASSPSGNEQYF. In DNA form, the CDR3 reads TGTGCCAGCAGTCCCTCGGGGAACGAGCAGTACTTC.

The V and J genes are TRBV6-2 or TRBV6-3 and TRBJ1-5; D is perhaps TRBD1 (6 bases). Trimming left V 7 bases short and J 2 bases short, with 18 bases between. Germline V gene data show CDR1 as MNHEY and CDR2 as SVGEGT. CDR3 length: 16 residues. CDR3: CASTTAGARGNQPQHF. The CDR3 region has the DNA TGTGCCAGCACTACGGCGGGGGCGCGGGGCAATCAGCCCCAGCATTTT.

The chain links TRBV6-5 to TRBJ2-1, with D possibly being TRBD2 (6 bases). The CDR3 loop spans 15 amino acids. The V end lost 5 bases, the J end lost 8 bases, and 19 bases lay between the germline ends. CDR1 MNHEY and CDR2 SVGAGI come from the germline V gene. CDR3 DNA: TGTGCCAGCAGTACCGCCTCGACTAGAAGATATGAGCAGTTCTTC. As protein: CASSTASTRRYEQFF.

Of note for this clonotype: This clone may be a read error of a much larger clone one base away. This sequence joins TRBV4-3 and TRBJ2-5, with D hard to call. The CDR3 is made up of 11 amino acids. Germline CDR1 is LGHNA and CDR2 is YSLEER. Trimming removed 3 bases from V and 11 bases from J, with 10 bases in between. CDR3 amino acids: CASSHSNEQYF. The CDR3 DNA sequence: TGCGCCAGCAGCCATAGCAATGAGCAGTACTTC.

This clonotype was counted only a few times. The chain has TRBV11-3 and TRBJ2-7, with 8 bases that match TRBD1. Germline CDR1 is SGHNT and CDR2 is YENEEA. V lost 5 bases to trimming and J lost 5 bases; unmatched junction nucleotides: 5. The CDR3 is 13 residues long. CDR3 DNA sequence: TGTGCCAGCAGCCGGACAGGGTCCCACGAGCAGTACTTC. It encodes CASSRTGSHEQYF.

The rearrangement uses TRBV7-2 and TRBJ1-6, with TRBD1 matching over 7 bases. CDR1 is SGHTA, CDR2 FQGNSA, per germline. V lost 1 base to trimming and J lost 3 bases; unmatched junction nucleotides: 9. The length of the CDR3 is 18 residues. The CDR3 DNA reads as TGTGCCAGCAGCTTAGGTCCGGGACAGCGCAACTATAATTCACCCCTCCACTTT. Translating it yields CASSLGPGQRNYNSPLHF.

V and J are TRBV6-1 and TRBJ2-3; no clear D. Germline CDR1 reads MNHNS; CDR2 reads SASEGT. V lost 1 base to trimming and J lost 2 bases, with 13 bases between them. CDR3 size: 16 residues. CDR3 in amino acids: CASSEGTLRNTDTQYF. The CDR3 nucleotides are TGTGCCAGCAGTGAAGGGACGCTGCGTAACACAGATACGCAGTATTTT.

This clonotype was counted many times. This chain links TRBV7-2 with TRBJ2-3, with a tentative D call TRBD2 (6 bases). V lost 5 bases, J lost 4 bases, and 7 bases lay in between. Per the germline V gene, CDR1 is SGHTA and CDR2 is FQGNSA. The CDR3 is 12 residues long. In nucleotides, the CDR3 is TGTGCCAGCAGCCGCGGGGCAGATACGCAGTATTTT. It translates to CASSRGADTQYF. Together with reference TRBV7-2 and TRBJ2-3, the CDR3 gives the full variable domain: GAGVSQSPSNKVTEKGKDVELRCDPISGHTALYWYRQSLGQGLEFLIYFQGNSAPDKSGLPSDRFSAERTGGSVSTLTIQRTQQEDSAVYLCASSRGADTQYFGPGTRLTVL.

CDR3 nucleotide sequence: TGTGCCATCAGGGGACAGGGGATGAACACTGAAGCTTTCTTT. Residues: CAIRGQGMNTEAFF. The chain carries TRBV10-3 and TRBJ1-1, with TRBD1 identical over 10 bases. The CDR3 runs to 14 residues. Per germline, CDR1 ENHRY and CDR2 SYGVKD. Germline trimming cut 6 bases from V and 0 bases from J; bases unmatched to any gene: 1.

Concerning this clonotype itself: This may stem from a read error, because a much larger clone lies one nucleotide away. This sequence joins TRBV10-3 and TRBJ2-4, with no clear D. The assigned J gene may be wrong: the sequence end matches TRBJ2-7 better. CDR1 ENHRY and CDR2 SYGVKD come from the germline V gene. CDR3 size: 11 residues. The CDR3 nucleotides are TGTGCCAGCCGGAACATCTACGAGCAGTACTTC. This sequence encodes CASRNIYEQYF.

This clonotype was seen only once. V gene TRBV29-1 combines with J gene TRBJ2-4; unclear D gene. TRBJ2-5 matches the DNA end more closely, so the J call is doubtful. This CDR3 is 12 amino acids long. The germline CDR1 and CDR2 sequences are SQVTM and ANQGSEA. CDR3: CSVFGLQETQYF. CDR3 sequence (DNA): TGCAGCGTTTTTGGGCTGCAAGAGACCCAGTACTTC.

In DNA, the CDR3 is TGTGCCAGCAGCCAAGATGGGGCCAGCTGCTCCTACAATGAGCAGTTCTTC. Encoded protein: CASSQDGASCSYNEQFF. This chain uses TRBV3-1 with TRBJ2-1, with a tentative D call TRBD1 (5 bases). The CDR3 has 17 residues. Trimming took off 0 bases at V and 0 bases at J, with 12 bases between the two ends. The germline gives CDR1 LGHDT, CDR2 YNNKEL (reference sequence).

This clonotype was observed a few times. This chain joins TRBV9 and TRBJ2-3, with 7 positions matching TRBD2. V lost 0 bases, J lost 6 bases, and 4 bases stayed unmatched. Germline CDR1 and CDR2: SGDLS and YYNGEE. The CDR3 length is 14 residues. The CDR3 coding sequence is TGTGCCAGCAGCGTAGTGGGGGGGTATGATACGCAGTATTTT. Amino acid sequence: CASSVVGGYDTQYF.

This clonotype occurred a few times. This rearrangement joins TRBV25-1 to TRBJ1-2, with D possibly TRBD1 on 6 matching bases. Deletions cut 4 bases from V and 7 bases from J, with 16 bases between. Germline CDR1 is MGHDK and CDR2 is SYGVNS. CDR3 size: 14 residues. DNA of the CDR3: TGTGCCAGCAGTGCGGGGGCGACAGGCAGTGGCTACACCTTC. This translates into CASSAGATGSGYTF.

V is TRBV7-9 and J is TRBJ1-1; 8 bases line up with TRBD1. V gave up 2 bases and J gave up 3 bases; unmatched junction bases: 8. The CDR3 covers 16 residues. The germline V gene encodes CDR1 SEHNR and CDR2 FQNEAQ (reference sequence). CDR3 sequence reads: CASSLLPGQGHTEAFF. The CDR3 DNA follows: TGTGCCAGCAGCTTACTACCCGGACAGGGTCACACTGAAGCTTTCTTT. Looking up the rest from reference TRBV7-9 and TRBJ1-1 gives the full variable domain: DTGVSQNPRHKITKRGQNVTFRCDPISEHNRLYWYRQTLGQGPEFLTYFQNEAQLEKSRLLSDRFSAERPKGSFSTLEIQRTEQGDSAMYLCASSLLPGQGHTEAFFGQGTRLTVV.

This clonotype appeared many times. V is TRBV7-2 and J is TRBJ2-7, with 8 bases identical to TRBD1. The J segment lost 2 bases and the V segment lost 5 bases, leaving 8 bases of the junction unmatched. CDR1 is SGHTA, CDR2 FQGNSA, per germline. CDR3 length: 15 amino acids. CDR3 amino acids: CASSPGTGQPYEQYF. CDR3 nucleotides: TGTGCCAGCAGCCCTGGGACAGGTCAACCCTACGAGCAGTACTTC.

The chain has TRBV15 and TRBJ2-3; D is uncertain. Germline V gene data show CDR1 as LNHNV and CDR2 as YYDKDF (reference sequence). The CDR3 covers 14 residues. The ends were cut back, 1 base at V and 4 bases at J, with 9 bases in the middle. The CDR3 DNA follows: TGTGCCACCAGCAGAGGACTCCTGGCAGATACGCAGTATTTT. Its translation is CATSRGLLADTQYF.

The gene calls are TRBV18 and TRBJ2-1; 11 bases fit TRBD2. Germline values: CDR1 KGHSH, CDR2 LQKENI. The CDR3 spans 16 residues. Unmatched junction bases numbered 7, after V lost 4 bases and J lost 5 bases. The CDR3 sequence: CASSLLAGGSDNEQFF. For the CDR3, the DNA is TGTGCCAGCTCACTTCTAGCGGGGGGAAGTGACAATGAGCAGTTCTTC. Full variable domain (remainder filled in from reference TRBV18 and TRBJ2-1): NAGVMQNPRHLVRRRGQEARLRCSPMKGHSHVYWYRQLPEEGLKFMVYLQKENIIDESGMPKERFSAEFPKEGPSILRIQQVVRGDSAAYFCASSLLAGGSDNEQFFGPGTRLTVL.

As for this clonotype: Just one base apart from a much larger clone, this may be a read error. J is TRBJ2-7 and V is TRBV7-9, with D perhaps given as TRBD1 or TRBD2 (5 bases each). CDR3 size: 15 residues. Germline CDR1 reads SEHNR; CDR2 reads FQNEAQ (reference sequence). Deletions cut 2 bases from V and 1 base from J, with 12 bases between. CDR3 bases: TGTGCCAGCAGCTTATTGAGGGACGGTTCCTACGAGCAGTACTTC. Its translation: CASSLLRDGSYEQYF.

The V gene is TRBV2, the J gene TRBJ2-4; tentatively, D is TRBD1 (5 bases). The CDR3 has 13 amino acids. Germline V CDR1 and CDR2: SNHLY, FYNNEI. V lost 6 bases and J 3 bases, leaving 9 bases between the germline ends. The CDR3 protein is CASSRDYKNIQYF. The DNA for the CDR3 is TGTGCCAGCAGCAGGGATTACAAAAACATTCAGTACTTC. Drawing the rest from reference TRBV2 and TRBJ2-4, the complete variable domain is EPEVTQTPSHQVTQMGQEVILRCVPISNHLYFYWYRQILGQKVEFLVSFYNNEISEKSEIFDDQFSVERPDGSNFTLKIRSTKLEDSAMYFCASSRDYKNIQYFGAGTRLSVL.

This clonotype has more than one count but fewer than ten. One end of the junction is discordant with germline, which a read error may explain. This sequence joins TRBV5-1 and TRBJ2-1; D is perhaps TRBD1 (6 bases). CDR1 is SGHRS, CDR2 YFSETQ, per germline. This CDR3 comprises 15 residues. The CDR3 loop is CASGLVGTTGDEQFF. DNA of the CDR3: TGCGCCAGCGGCTTGGTGGGGACAACTGGGGATGAGCAGTTCTTC.

The chain has TRBV6-2 or TRBV6-3 and TRBJ2-3, with unresolved D. There are 14 residues in the CDR3. The V gene lost 2 bases and the J gene lost 5 bases, with 11 bases spanning the gap. The germline gives CDR1 MNHEY, CDR2 SVGEGT. As DNA, the CDR3 is TGTGCCAGCAGTTACCTATGGGAAGGAGATACGCAGTATTTT. It codes for CASSYLWEGDTQYF.

This chain links TRBV2 with TRBJ1-6; perhaps TRBD1 as D (5 bases). CDR3 length: 16 amino acids. The V end was cut by 5 bases, the J end by 8 bases, with 19 bases between. Germline V CDR1 and CDR2: SNHLY, FYNNEI. The CDR3 bases are TGTGCCAGCAGTTCCCGGGACCGGCGTCCGGATTCACCCCTCCACTTT. It specifies CASSSRDRRPDSPLHF.

In the case of this clonotype: One end of the junction varies from germline; a read error may be responsible. The chain uses TRBV28 and TRBJ2-3, with TRBD2 matching over 8 bases. The CDR3 loop spans 18 amino acids. Germline CDR1 reads MDHEN; CDR2 reads SYDVKM. CDR3 sequence: CASSLSPGLGSSTDAQYF. The CDR3 region has the DNA TGTGCCAGCAGCCTCTCTCCGGGACTAGGTTCTAGCACAGATGCGCAGTATTTT.

As regards this clonotype: The missing conserved phenylalanine or tryptophan at the end of this CDR3 makes a read error likely. The chain combines TRBV7-2 with TRBJ2-3, with TRBD2 matching over 7 bases. The CDR3 totals 15 residues. Germline assignment: CDR1 SGHTA and CDR2 FQGNSA. The junction had 6 bases not matched to a gene; V was cut back by 5 bases and J by 1 base. CDR3 region: CASSPSGVRTDTQYL. CDR3 bases: TGTGCCAGCAGCCCCAGCGGGGTCCGCACAGATACGCAGTATCTT.

In DNA form, the CDR3 reads TGTGCCAGCAGCTCGTCACCGACGAACACCGGGGAGCTGTTTTTT. Residues: CASSSSPTNTGELFF. The chain combines TRBV9 with TRBJ2-2; D is unresolved. In germline, CDR1 is SGDLS, CDR2 YYNGEE. V lost 4 bases and J lost 0, with 10 bases in between. The CDR3 totals 15 residues. The complete variable domain, with remaining parts taken from reference TRBV9 and TRBJ2-2, reads DSGVTQTPKHLITATGQRVTLRCSPRSGDLSVYWYQQSLDQGLQFLIQYYNGEERAKGNILERFSAQQFPDLHSELNLSSLELGDSALYFCASSSSPTNTGELFFGEGSRLTVL.

This chain connects TRBV20-1 to TRBJ1-5; D unresolved. CDR1 is DFQATT and CDR2 is SNEGSKA in the germline V gene (reference sequence). The length of the CDR3 is 14 residues. The V and J ends lost 0 bases and 2 bases respectively, with 8 bases between them. The CDR3 coding sequence is TGCAGTGCTAGAGATCCAGGCCGCAATCAGCCCCAGCATTTT. It codes for CSARDPGRNQPQHF.